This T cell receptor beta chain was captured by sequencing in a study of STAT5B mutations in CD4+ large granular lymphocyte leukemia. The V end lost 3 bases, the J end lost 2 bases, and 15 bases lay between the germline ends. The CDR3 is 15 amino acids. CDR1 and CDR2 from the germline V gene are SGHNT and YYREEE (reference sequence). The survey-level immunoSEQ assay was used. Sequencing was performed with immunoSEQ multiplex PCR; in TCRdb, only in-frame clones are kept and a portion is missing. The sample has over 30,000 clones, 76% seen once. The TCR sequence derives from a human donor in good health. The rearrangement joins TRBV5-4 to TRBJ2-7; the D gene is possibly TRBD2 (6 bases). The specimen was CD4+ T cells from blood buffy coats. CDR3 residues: CASSSDWTTTYEQYF. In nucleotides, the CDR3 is TGTGCCAGCAGCTCCGACTGGACTACGACCTACGAGCAGTACTTC.